Given below is one T cell receptor (beta chain) in context. In this sample, this clonotype turned up many times. Its recognized antigen is unknown. Nothing much larger sits one base from this clone, and base qualities are not available. The TCR beta CDR3 regions were amplified from RNA transcripts. For the first round of RT-PCR on the TCR CDR3, the HTBI primer set was used together with the Qiagen OneStep RT-PCR kit. The libraries were constructed in a second round of multiplex PCR and then size-selected and purified. Sequencing of the libraries was done on an Illumina HiSeq2000 using paired-end 100 bp reads. The paper's processing steps were these. SOAPnuke was used to process the raw data, removing reads that contained adapters or uncalled bases, had a mean Phred below 15, or lacked an exact match to the constant primer or identifier. High-quality paired reads were merged using COPE v1.2.5, and each unique nucleotide sequence was defined as a clonotype. MiTCR v1.1 was used to align clonotypes to the IMGT TRBV, TRBD and TRBJ reference segments. The analysis was restricted to V-J combinations with a frequency above 0.0001, which together covered roughly 99% of the repertoires. A TCS score was defined as the ratio of F50 (clonal expansion) to E x V (chaos), with BLOSUM62-based TCRdist applied between CDR3 peptides within each V-J. Welch's t-statistics and random forest reduced approximately 520 V-J features to around 14, which were used in a naive Bayes classifier (R e1071). In-frame beta chains were kept once TCRdb had trimmed the public reads at Q25 with fastp and called clones with MiXCR. Identical CDR3 proteins give one entry, which carries the most common genes and DNA. The V and J calls were not made by the authors but by TCRdb's processing. Counted in this sample were about 420,000 distinct CDR3 sequences; about an eighth of them appeared once. 5.3% of the sample goes to the ten largest clones.

These data originate in a study of T cells in Graves' hyperthyroidism and ophthalmopathy (dated 2019 in TCRdb). In the study overall: Peripheral blood samples were taken at the time of initial diagnosis, prior to any treatment. TCR V-J signatures able to tell the groups apart were searched for in a discovery cohort of approximately 95 patients, of whom 43 had Graves' ophthalmopathy and 57 had stable Graves' hyperthyroidism. The study also compared thyroid tissue and blood T-cell repertoires from roughly 6 Graves' hyperthyroidism patients. An independent validation cohort of fewer than 20 hyperthyroidism patients and approximately 16 patients who later progressed to ophthalmopathy tested prospective prediction of ophthalmopathy. TCR Vbeta CDR3 sequencing of approximately 140 peripheral blood samples (under 45 ophthalmopathy, some 75 hyperthyroidism and around 17 progressor patients) is reported in the paper. For training and testing, the 100 or so patients in the discovery cohort were randomly divided in a 7:3 ratio. After blood sampling, hyperthyroidism patients were treated with methimazole at a starting dose of 30 mg daily, and ophthalmopathy patients were treated with high-dose intravenous methylprednisolone.

Here is what the overall study found, with its caveats: No statistical method was used to set the sample size in advance, and investigators knew the group allocation. In validation, the model predicted progression to ophthalmopathy with approximately 71% sensitivity and less than 75% specificity, a median of about 6 months before onset. Ophthalmopathy was separated from stable hyperthyroidism by a 13 V-J signature model, with 85% to 90% sensitivity and roughly 81% specificity obtained in cross-validation and 80%/75% obtained in testing. Most expanded thyroid clonotypes (frequency above 0.001) were also found in blood, which suggests that blood repertoires may mirror thyroid immune responses.

Stable Graves' hyperthyroidism was defined as no progression to ophthalmopathy during 18 months of follow-up. Hyperthyroidism patients were newly diagnosed, had a disease duration of under 2 months, and were aged 18 to 65 years. Exclusion was applied to patients with uncontrolled infections, other autoimmune diseases, pregnancy or lactation. Clinical symptoms, serum thyroxine and TRAb, thyroid ultrasound, and orbital computed tomography formed the basis for the diagnoses. PBMCs were isolated from about 9.1 ml of fresh peripheral blood by Ficoll-Paque density gradient centrifugation. Total RNA was extracted using Trizol reagent, and RNA quality was assessed on an Agilent 2100 Bioanalyzer. The sample comprised blood. The TCR comes from a woman between 18 and 29 years old with Graves' hyperthyroidism.

For the CDR3, the sequence is CATSDPGTGGTYEQYF. The nucleotide sequence is TGTGCCACCAGTGATCCCGGGACAGGGGGTACCTACGAGCAGTACTTC. This chain is built from TRBV24-1 and TRBJ2-7, and 11 junction bases match TRBD1. Measured from the cysteine to the phenylalanine, the CDR3 is 16 residues long. The only DNA kept is the CDR3, 48 bases in frame from the first base. V is pruned by 3 bases and J by 2 bases, leaving 5 bases of the junction without a gene match. According to the germline V gene, CDR1 reads KGHDR and CDR2 reads SFDVKD.